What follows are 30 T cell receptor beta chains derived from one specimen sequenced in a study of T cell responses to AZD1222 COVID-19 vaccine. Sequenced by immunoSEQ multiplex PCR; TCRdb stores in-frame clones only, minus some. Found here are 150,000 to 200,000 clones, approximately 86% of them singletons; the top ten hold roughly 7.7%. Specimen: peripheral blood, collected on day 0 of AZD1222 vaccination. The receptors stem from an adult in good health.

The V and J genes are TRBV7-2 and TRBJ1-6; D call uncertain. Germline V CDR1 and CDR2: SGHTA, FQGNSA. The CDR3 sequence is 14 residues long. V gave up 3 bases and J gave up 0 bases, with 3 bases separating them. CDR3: CASSFLSYNSPLHF. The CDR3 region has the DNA TGTGCCAGCAGCTTCCTCTCCTATAATTCACCCCTCCACTTT.

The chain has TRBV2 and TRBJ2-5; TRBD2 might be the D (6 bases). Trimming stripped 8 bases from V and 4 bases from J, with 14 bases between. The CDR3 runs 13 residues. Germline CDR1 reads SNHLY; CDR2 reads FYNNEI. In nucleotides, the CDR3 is TGTGCCAGCGGTCAGGGAGGAGTAGAGACCCAGTACTTC. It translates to CASGQGGVETQYF.

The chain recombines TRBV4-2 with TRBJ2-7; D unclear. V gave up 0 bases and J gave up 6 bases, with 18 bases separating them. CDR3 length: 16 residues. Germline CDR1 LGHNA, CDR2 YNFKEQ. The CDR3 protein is CASSQDERSFLSEQYF. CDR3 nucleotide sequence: TGTGCCAGCAGCCAAGATGAGCGATCCTTCCTCTCCGAGCAGTACTTC.

CDR3 nucleotides: TGTGCCAGCTCAGCGGACATGAACTATGGCTACACCTTC. This sequence encodes CASSADMNYGYTF. V gene TRBV18 combines with J gene TRBJ1-2, with D possibly being TRBD1 (5 bases). The CDR3 has 13 residues. Trimming removed 5 bases from V and 2 bases from J, with 9 bases in between. The germline V gene encodes CDR1 KGHSH and CDR2 LQKENI.

The CDR3 DNA sequence: TGCGCCAGCAGACCCACCTCAGGGGTGAACACTGAAGCTTTCTTT. Translating it yields CASRPTSGVNTEAFF. The chain is built from TRBV5-1 and TRBJ1-1, with D maybe TRBD1 (6 bases). Trimming stripped 5 bases from V and 0 bases from J, with 14 bases between. This CDR3 is 15 amino acids long. The germline V gene has CDR1 SGHRS and CDR2 YFSETQ.

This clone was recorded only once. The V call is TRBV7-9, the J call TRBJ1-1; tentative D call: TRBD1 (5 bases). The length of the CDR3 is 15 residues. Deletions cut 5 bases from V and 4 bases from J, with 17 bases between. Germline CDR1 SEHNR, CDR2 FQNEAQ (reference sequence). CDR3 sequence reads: CASSARGLEGTEAFF. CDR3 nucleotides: TGTGCCAGCAGCGCCCGGGGCCTAGAGGGCACTGAAGCTTTCTTT.

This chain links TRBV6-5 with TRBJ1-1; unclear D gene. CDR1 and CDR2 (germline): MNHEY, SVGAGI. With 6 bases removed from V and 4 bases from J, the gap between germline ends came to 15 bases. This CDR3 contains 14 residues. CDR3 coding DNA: TGTGCCAGCAGGCTTTCGGGTGGTTCCACTGAAGCTTTCTTT. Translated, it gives CASRLSGGSTEAFF.

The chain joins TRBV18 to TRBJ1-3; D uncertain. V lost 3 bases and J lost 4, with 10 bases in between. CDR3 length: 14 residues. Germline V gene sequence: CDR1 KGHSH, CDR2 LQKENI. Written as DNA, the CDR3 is TGTGCCAGCTCACCGGAGAGTTTGGGAAACACCATATATTTT. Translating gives CASSPESLGNTIYF.

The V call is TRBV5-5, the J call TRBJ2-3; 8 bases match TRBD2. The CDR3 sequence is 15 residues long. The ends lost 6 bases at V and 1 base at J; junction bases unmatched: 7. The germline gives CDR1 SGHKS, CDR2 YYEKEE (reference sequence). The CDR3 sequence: CASTQGAGGTDTQYF. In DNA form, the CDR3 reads TGTGCCAGCACCCAGGGAGCGGGGGGCACAGATACGCAGTATTTT.

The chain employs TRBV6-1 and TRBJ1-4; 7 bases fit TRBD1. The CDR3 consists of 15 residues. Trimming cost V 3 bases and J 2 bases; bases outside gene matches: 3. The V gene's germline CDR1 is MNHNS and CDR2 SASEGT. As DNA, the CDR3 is TGTGCCAGCAGTGATACAGGGGACACTAATGAAAAACTGTTTTTT. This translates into CASSDTGDTNEKLFF.

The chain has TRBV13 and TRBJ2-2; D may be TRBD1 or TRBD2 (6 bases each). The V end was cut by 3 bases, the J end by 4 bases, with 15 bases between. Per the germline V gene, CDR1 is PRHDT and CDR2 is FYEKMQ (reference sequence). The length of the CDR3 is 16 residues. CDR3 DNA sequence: TGTGCCAGCAGCTTTTTTCGGGGGCGCGGCACCGGGGAGCTGTTTTTT. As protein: CASSFFRGRGTGELFF.

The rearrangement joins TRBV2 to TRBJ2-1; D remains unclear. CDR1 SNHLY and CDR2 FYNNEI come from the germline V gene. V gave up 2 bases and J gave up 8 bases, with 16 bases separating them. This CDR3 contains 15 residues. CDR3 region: CASSEWVLPPDEQFF. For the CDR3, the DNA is TGTGCCAGCAGTGAATGGGTCTTGCCGCCGGATGAGCAGTTCTTC.

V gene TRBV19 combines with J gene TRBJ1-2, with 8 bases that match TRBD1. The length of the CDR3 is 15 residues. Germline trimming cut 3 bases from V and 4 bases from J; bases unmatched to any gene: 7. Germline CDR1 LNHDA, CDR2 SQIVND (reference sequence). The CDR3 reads CASSMGGQATYGYTF. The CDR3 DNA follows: TGTGCCAGTAGTATGGGGGGACAGGCGACCTATGGCTACACCTTC.

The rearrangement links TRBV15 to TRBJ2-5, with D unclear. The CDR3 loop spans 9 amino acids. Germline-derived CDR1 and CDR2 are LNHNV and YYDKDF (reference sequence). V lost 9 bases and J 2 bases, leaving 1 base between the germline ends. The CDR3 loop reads CATQETQYF. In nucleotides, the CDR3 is TGTGCCACACAAGAGACCCAGTACTTC. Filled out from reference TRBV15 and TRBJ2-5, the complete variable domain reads DAMVIQNPRYQVTQFGKPVTLSCSQTLNHNVMYWYQQKSSQAPKLLFHYYDKDFNNEADTPDNFQSRRPNTSFCFLDIRSPGLGDTAMYLCATQETQYFGPGTRLLVL.

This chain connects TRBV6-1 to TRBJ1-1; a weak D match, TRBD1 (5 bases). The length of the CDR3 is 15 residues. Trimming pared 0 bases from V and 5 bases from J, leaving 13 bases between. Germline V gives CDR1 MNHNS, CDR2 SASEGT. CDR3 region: CASSEALPGRTEAFF. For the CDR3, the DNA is TGTGCCAGCAGTGAAGCGCTTCCAGGGCGGACTGAAGCTTTCTTT.

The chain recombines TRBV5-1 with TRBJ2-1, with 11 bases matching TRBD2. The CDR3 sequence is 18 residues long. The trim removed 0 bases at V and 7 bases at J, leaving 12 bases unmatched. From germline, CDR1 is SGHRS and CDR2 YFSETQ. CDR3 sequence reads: CASSLGVLAGGPGNEQFF. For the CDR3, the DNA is TGCGCCAGCAGCTTGGGAGTTTTAGCGGGGGGGCCTGGAAATGAGCAGTTCTTC. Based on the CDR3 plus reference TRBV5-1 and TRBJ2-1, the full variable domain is KAGVTQTPRYLIKTRGQQVTLSCSPISGHRSVSWYQQTPGQGLQFLFEYFSETQRNKGNFPGRFSGRQFSNSRSEMNVSTLELGDSALYLCASSLGVLAGGPGNEQFFGPGTRLTVL.

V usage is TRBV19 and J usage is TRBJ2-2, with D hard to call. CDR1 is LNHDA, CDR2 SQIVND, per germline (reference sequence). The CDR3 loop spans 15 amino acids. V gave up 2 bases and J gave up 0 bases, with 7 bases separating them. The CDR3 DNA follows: TGTGCCAGTAGTATAAGGACCCCGAACACCGGGGAGCTGTTTTTT. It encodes CASSIRTPNTGELFF.

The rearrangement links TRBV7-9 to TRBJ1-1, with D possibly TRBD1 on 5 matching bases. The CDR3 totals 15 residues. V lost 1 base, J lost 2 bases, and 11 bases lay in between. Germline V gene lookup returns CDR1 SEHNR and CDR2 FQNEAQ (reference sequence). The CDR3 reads CASSLGGGANTEAFF. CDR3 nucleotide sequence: TGTGCCAGCAGCTTAGGAGGAGGGGCTAACACTGAAGCTTTCTTT. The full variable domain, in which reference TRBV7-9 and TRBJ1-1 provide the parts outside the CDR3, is DTGVSQNPRHKITKRGQNVTFRCDPISEHNRLYWYRQTLGQGPEFLTYFQNEAQLEKSRLLSDRFSAERPKGSFSTLEIQRTEQGDSAMYLCASSLGGGANTEAFFGQGTRLTVV.

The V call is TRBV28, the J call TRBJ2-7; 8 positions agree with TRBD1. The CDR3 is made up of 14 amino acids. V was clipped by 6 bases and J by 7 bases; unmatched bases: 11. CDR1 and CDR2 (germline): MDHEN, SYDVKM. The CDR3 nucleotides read TGTGCCAGCAGGGACCGGGACAGGTTAGAGGAGCAGTACTTC. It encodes CASRDRDRLEEQYF. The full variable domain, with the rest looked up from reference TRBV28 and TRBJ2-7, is DVKVTQSSRYLVKRTGEKVFLECVQDMDHENMFWYRQDPGLGLRLIYFSYDVKMKEKGDIPEGYSVSREKKERFSLILESASTNQTSMYLCASRDRDRLEEQYFGPGTRLTVT.

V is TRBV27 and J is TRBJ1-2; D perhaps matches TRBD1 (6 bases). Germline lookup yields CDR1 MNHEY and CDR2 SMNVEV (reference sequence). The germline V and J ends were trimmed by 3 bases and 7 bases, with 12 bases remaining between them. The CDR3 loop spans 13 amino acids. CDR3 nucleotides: TGTGCCAGCAGTTTCCCTACAGGGAGTGGCTACACCTTC. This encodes CASSFPTGSGYTF.

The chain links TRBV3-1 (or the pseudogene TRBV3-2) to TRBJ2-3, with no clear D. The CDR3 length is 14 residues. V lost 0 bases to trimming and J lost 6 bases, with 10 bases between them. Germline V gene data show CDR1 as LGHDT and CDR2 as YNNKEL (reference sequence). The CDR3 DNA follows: TGTGCCAGCAGCCAAGAATGGCGCCTGGATACGCAGTATTTT. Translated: CASSQEWRLDTQYF.

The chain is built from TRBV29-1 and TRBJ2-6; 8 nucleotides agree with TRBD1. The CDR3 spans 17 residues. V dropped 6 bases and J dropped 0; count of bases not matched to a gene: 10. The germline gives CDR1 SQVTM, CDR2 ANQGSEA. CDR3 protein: CSVAATGAGSGANVLTF. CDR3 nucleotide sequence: TGCAGCGTAGCAGCGACAGGGGCCGGCTCTGGGGCCAACGTCCTGACTTTC.

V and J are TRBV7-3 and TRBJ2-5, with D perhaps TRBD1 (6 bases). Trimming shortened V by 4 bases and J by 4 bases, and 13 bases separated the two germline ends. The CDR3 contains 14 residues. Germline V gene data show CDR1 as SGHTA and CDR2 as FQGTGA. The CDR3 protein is CASSSVGGVETQYF. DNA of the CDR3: TGTGCCAGCAGCTCGGTTGGGGGCGTAGAGACCCAGTACTTC.

In nucleotides, the CDR3 is TGTGCCAGCAGCCCCCGAGGGACAGGGGTAGGGGAGCTGTTTTTT. It is translated as CASSPRGTGVGELFF. This chain links TRBV9 with TRBJ2-2, with 10 bases fitting TRBD1. The CDR3 runs 15 residues. Germline V gene data show CDR1 as SGDLS and CDR2 as YYNGEE. V lost 4 bases, J lost 8 bases, and 8 bases stayed unmatched.

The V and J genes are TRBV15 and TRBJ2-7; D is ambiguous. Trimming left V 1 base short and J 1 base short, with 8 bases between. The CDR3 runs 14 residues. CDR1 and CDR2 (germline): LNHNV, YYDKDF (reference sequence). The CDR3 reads CATSRARTSYEQYF. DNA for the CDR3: TGTGCCACCAGCAGAGCAAGAACATCCTACGAGCAGTACTTC.

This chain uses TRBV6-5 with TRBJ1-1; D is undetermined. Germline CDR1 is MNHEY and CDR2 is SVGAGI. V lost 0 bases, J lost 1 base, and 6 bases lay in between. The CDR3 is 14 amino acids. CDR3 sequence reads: CASSYSSTNTEAFF. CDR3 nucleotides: TGTGCCAGCAGTTACTCGAGTACGAACACTGAAGCTTTCTTT.

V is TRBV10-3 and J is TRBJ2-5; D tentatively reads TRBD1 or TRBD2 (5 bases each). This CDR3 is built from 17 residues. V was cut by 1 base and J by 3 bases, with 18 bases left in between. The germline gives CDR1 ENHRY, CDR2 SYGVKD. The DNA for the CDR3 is TGTGCCATCAGTGAGTTTATCGGGGAATGGGGGAAAGAGACCCAGTACTTC. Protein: CAISEFIGEWGKETQYF.

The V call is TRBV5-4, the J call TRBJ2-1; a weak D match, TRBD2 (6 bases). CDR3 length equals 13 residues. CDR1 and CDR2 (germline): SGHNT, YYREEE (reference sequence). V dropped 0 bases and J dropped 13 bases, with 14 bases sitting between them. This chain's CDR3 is CASSLGGRDSQFF. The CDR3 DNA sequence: TGTGCCAGCAGCTTGGGCGGTAGGGACTCTCAGTTCTTC.

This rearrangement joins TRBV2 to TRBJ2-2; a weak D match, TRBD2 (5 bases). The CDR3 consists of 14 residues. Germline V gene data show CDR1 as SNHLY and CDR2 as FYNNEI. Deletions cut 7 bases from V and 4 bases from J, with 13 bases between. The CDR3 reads CASIGVGITGELFF. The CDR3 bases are TGTGCCAGCATCGGGGTAGGCATCACCGGGGAGCTGTTTTTT. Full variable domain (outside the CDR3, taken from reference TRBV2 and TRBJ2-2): EPEVTQTPSHQVTQMGQEVILRCVPISNHLYFYWYRQILGQKVEFLVSFYNNEISEKSEIFDDQFSVERPDGSNFTLKIRSTKLEDSAMYFCASIGVGITGELFFGEGSRLTVL.

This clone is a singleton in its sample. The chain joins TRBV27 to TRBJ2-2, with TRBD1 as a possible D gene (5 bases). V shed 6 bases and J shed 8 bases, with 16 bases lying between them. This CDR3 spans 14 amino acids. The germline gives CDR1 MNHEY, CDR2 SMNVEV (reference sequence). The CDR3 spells CASSPRGFTGELFF. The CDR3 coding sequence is TGTGCCAGCAGCCCTAGGGGATTTACAGGGGAGCTGTTTTTT.